These 21 T cell receptor beta chains share one sample of origin, sequenced in a study of blood T cell repertoires in COVID-19. TCRdb's table, derived via immunoSEQ multiplex PCR, lists solely in-frame clones and lacks some. The sample has 430,000 or so clones, 88% seen once. Sequencing was carried out using PBMCs or T cells enriched from blood (not recorded which). The receptor set was obtained from a woman in her thirties or forties who had recovered from COVID-19.

V gene TRBV7-9 combines with J gene TRBJ2-1; D is unresolved. The CDR3 consists of 13 residues. V was clipped by 0 bases and J by 12 bases, with 12 bases between them. CDR1 is SEHNR and CDR2 is FQNEAQ in the germline V gene (reference sequence). In nucleotides, the CDR3 is TGTGCCAGCAGCTTAGCGGTTGATCGCGGGCAGTTCTTC. Protein sequence: CASSLAVDRGQFF.

The rearrangement links TRBV5-4 to TRBJ2-7, with 8 nucleotides matching TRBD2. The CDR3 totals 15 residues. Germline values: CDR1 SGHNT, CDR2 YYREEE (reference sequence). V lost 2 bases and J lost 0; bases outside the gene matches: 4. The CDR3 DNA is TGTGCCAGCAGCTTAAGCGGGAGCCTCTCCTACGAGCAGTACTTC. The encoded protein is CASSLSGSLSYEQYF.

The V and J genes are TRBV5-1 and TRBJ2-1; weak D call: TRBD1 (5 bases). The length of the CDR3 is 14 residues. The germline CDR1 and CDR2 sequences are SGHRS and YFSETQ. The V end lost 2 bases, the J end lost 7 bases, and 13 bases lay between the germline ends. CDR3 region: CASSLDPGLNEQFF. The CDR3 DNA follows: TGCGCCAGCAGCTTAGACCCAGGGTTGAATGAGCAGTTCTTC.

The chain employs TRBV15 and TRBJ2-3, with 8 bases matching TRBD2. V shed 3 bases and J 1 base; nucleotides not matched to a gene: 3. Germline V lookup: CDR1 LNHNV, CDR2 YYDKDF (reference sequence). This CDR3 has 15 amino acids. The CDR3 nucleotides read TGTGCCACCAGCAGCTTACTAGCGGGCACAGATACGCAGTATTTT. This codes for CATSSLLAGTDTQYF.

The gene calls are TRBV7-2 and TRBJ2-1, with 11 bases identical to TRBD2. This CDR3 is built from 19 residues. Trimming took 1 base from V and 1 from J; bases not matched to a gene: 9. CDR1 is SGHTA and CDR2 is FQGNSA in the germline V gene. Written as DNA, the CDR3 is TGTGCCAGCAGCTTAGACCCCCGAACTAGCGGGGGATCCTACAATGAGCAGTTCTTC. Translation gives CASSLDPRTSGGSYNEQFF.

The rearrangement joins TRBV11-2 to TRBJ1-2, with 10 bases matching TRBD1. The CDR3 extends over 19 amino acids. Losses at the gene ends were 0 bases for V and 5 bases for J; bases not matched to a gene: 15. CDR1 is SGHAT, CDR2 FQNNGV, per germline. CDR3 protein: CASSLDKSRGQGLRYGYTF. The DNA of the CDR3 is TGTGCCAGCAGCTTAGATAAATCGAGGGGACAGGGGTTACGGTATGGCTACACCTTC.

The chain recombines TRBV23-1 with TRBJ2-7; 8 bases map to TRBD2. TRBV23-1 is treated as an ORF (open reading frame) with a function not yet certain. The V and J ends lost 0 bases and 0 bases, in that order; junction bases with no gene match: 13. The CDR3 runs 19 residues. CDR3 amino acids: CASSQSPSFREGSSYEQYF. The DNA for the CDR3 is TGCGCCAGCAGTCAATCCCCGTCTTTTCGGGAGGGCAGCTCCTACGAGCAGTACTTC.

V usage is TRBV10-2 and J usage is TRBJ2-2; 9 bases line up with TRBD1. The germline CDR1 and CDR2 sequences are WSHSY and SAAADI. The CDR3 totals 16 residues. The junction had 13 bases not matched to a gene; V was cut back by 10 bases and J by 4 bases. As DNA, the CDR3 is TGCGCCACCTTCTCCCGGGACAGGGCTAGCACCGGGGAGCTGTTTTTT. This codes for CATFSRDRASTGELFF.

This clone was seen only once. J is TRBJ2-7 and V is TRBV7-9; 10 nucleotides line up with TRBD1. This CDR3 comprises 16 residues. The germline V gene encodes CDR1 SEHNR and CDR2 FQNEAQ (reference sequence). V trimming: 0 bases; J trimming: 4 bases; junction bases outside the gene matches: 6. The chain's CDR3 is CASSLAPGQGNYEQYF. The CDR3 region has the DNA TGTGCCAGCAGCTTAGCCCCGGGACAGGGGAATTACGAGCAGTACTTC. The variable domain in full, completed from reference TRBV7-9 and TRBJ2-7, reads DTGVSQNPRHKITKRGQNVTFRCDPISEHNRLYWYRQTLGQGPEFLTYFQNEAQLEKSRLLSDRFSAERPKGSFSTLEIQRTEQGDSAMYLCASSLAPGQGNYEQYFGPGTRLTVT.

The rearrangement uses TRBV7-2 and TRBJ2-1, with TRBD2 identical over 13 bases. V trimming: 3 bases; J trimming: 7 bases; junction bases outside the gene matches: 9. Germline V gene sequence: CDR1 SGHTA, CDR2 FQGNSA. The CDR3 has 17 amino acids. The CDR3 loop is CASSLTPGLAGRNEQFF. DNA of the CDR3: TGTGCCAGCAGCTTGACTCCGGGACTAGCGGGGAGAAATGAGCAGTTCTTC.

The V gene is TRBV5-5, the J gene TRBJ1-5; D not resolved. The CDR3 is 14 amino acids. The germline gives CDR1 SGHKS, CDR2 YYEKEE (reference sequence). Between the trimmed V and J ends, which lost 0 bases and 4 bases, there was a span of 8 bases. The CDR3 protein is CASSLEQRNQPQHF. DNA for the CDR3: TGTGCCAGCAGCTTGGAACAGCGGAATCAGCCCCAGCATTTT.

The genes are TRBV19 and TRBJ2-6; no firm D call. The CDR3 is 15 residues long. Trimming left V 5 bases short and J 1 base short, with 9 bases between. CDR1 and CDR2 (germline): LNHDA, SQIVND (reference sequence). As DNA, the CDR3 is TGTGCCAGTAGTGTCGGTCCTTCTGGGGCCAACGTCCTGACTTTC. This encodes CASSVGPSGANVLTF.

The DNA for the CDR3 is TGTGCCAGCACAAGGAGAGCCGCTGATAATCAGCCCCAGCATTTT. It is translated as CASTRRAADNQPQHF. The gene calls are TRBV19 and TRBJ1-5, with D hard to call. Trimming removed 9 bases from V and 4 bases from J, with 19 bases in between. CDR1 LNHDA and CDR2 SQIVND come from the germline V gene (reference sequence). The CDR3 length is 15 residues.

This clone has a single count. The V gene is TRBV6-5, the J gene TRBJ2-3; D possibly corresponds to TRBD2 (6 bases). Germline CDR1 is MNHEY and CDR2 is SVGAGI. The CDR3 totals 15 residues. V lost 6 bases and J 0 bases, leaving 13 bases between the germline ends. The CDR3: CASRGGQTSTDTQYF. As DNA, the CDR3 is TGTGCCAGCAGGGGGGGTCAAACTAGCACAGATACGCAGTATTTT.

The table lists this clone with a few counts. The chain is built from TRBV14 and TRBJ2-2; D is possibly TRBD2 (6 bases). The CDR3 extends over 12 amino acids. Trimming cost V 3 bases and J 13 bases, with 12 bases left between them. The germline CDR1 and CDR2 sequences are SGHDN and FVKESK. Written as DNA, the CDR3 is TGTGCCAGCAGCCAGAGCGGAGGGCGGCTGTTTTTT. Translated, it gives CASSQSGGRLFF. The variable domain in full, with the rest retrieved from reference TRBV14 and TRBJ2-2, is EAGVTQFPSHSVIEKGQTVTLRCDPISGHDNLYWYRRVMGKEIKFLLHFVKESKQDESGMPNNRFLAERTGGTYSTLKVQPAELEDSGVYFCASSQSGGRLFFGEGSRLTVL.

The chain is built from TRBV19 and TRBJ1-5; no firm D call. V lost 0 bases and J 4 bases, leaving 10 bases between the germline ends. Per the germline V gene, CDR1 is LNHDA and CDR2 is SQIVND (reference sequence). This CDR3 has 15 amino acids. The CDR3 region has the DNA TGTGCCAGTAGTATAGAAGGGCCGGGAAATCAGCCCCAGCATTTT. Translated: CASSIEGPGNQPQHF.

As for this clone: At the DNA level, this CDR3 is encoded by other sequences in the same sample as well. CDR3 nucleotides: TGTGCCAGCAGTCTCTCAGGATACGAGCAGTACTTC. As protein: CASSLSGYEQYF. The chain has TRBV12-3 or TRBV12-4 and TRBJ2-7; D is undetermined. This CDR3 spans 12 amino acids. The V end lost 5 bases, the J end lost 4 bases, and 9 bases lay between the germline ends.

The genes are TRBV4-1 and TRBJ1-5; D call uncertain. This CDR3 is built from 14 residues. Deletions cut 0 bases from V and 6 bases from J, with 9 bases between. CDR1 MGHRA and CDR2 YSYEKL come from the germline V gene. This CDR3 reads CASSQDLGPQPQHF. CDR3 sequence (DNA): TGCGCCAGCAGCCAAGATCTAGGTCCTCAGCCCCAGCATTTT.

The chain carries TRBV6-6 and TRBJ1-6; the D gene is possibly TRBD1 (5 bases). Trimming pared 6 bases from V and 14 bases from J, leaving 17 bases between. The germline CDR1 and CDR2 sequences are MNHNY and SVGAGI (reference sequence). CDR3 length: 13 amino acids. The CDR3 bases are TGTGCCAGCAGCCTGGACACGGAGACGGCCCTCCACTTT. As protein: CASSLDTETALHF.

This clone showed up just once. The rearrangement links TRBV7-9 to TRBJ1-1; D might be TRBD1 (5 bases). The CDR3 totals 14 residues. V gave up 2 bases and J gave up 2 bases, with 9 bases separating them. Looked up from germline, CDR1 is SEHNR and CDR2 is FQNEAQ (reference sequence). CDR3 DNA: TGTGCCAGCAGCTTACCAGGGTACAACACTGAAGCTTTCTTT. This codes for CASSLPGYNTEAFF. Full variable domain (rest looked up from reference TRBV7-9 and TRBJ1-1): DTGVSQNPRHKITKRGQNVTFRCDPISEHNRLYWYRQTLGQGPEFLTYFQNEAQLEKSRLLSDRFSAERPKGSFSTLEIQRTEQGDSAMYLCASSLPGYNTEAFFGQGTRLTVV.

The chain uses TRBV6-2 or TRBV6-3 and TRBJ2-2; 9 bases fit TRBD2. J gave up 4 bases and V 2 bases, and 11 bases lay outside the gene matches. Per the germline V gene, CDR1 is MNHEY and CDR2 is SVGEGT. The CDR3 loop spans 18 amino acids. The CDR3 DNA sequence: TGTGCCAGCAGTTACCATCCTAGCGGGATGGTCGGCACCGGGGAGCTGTTTTTT. Translation: CASSYHPSGMVGTGELFF.